This entry is about one T cell receptor (beta chain). Its cognate antigen is unknown. The source of the sample is a study of siplizumab effects on memory and regulatory T cells. V was pared by 0 bases and J by 7 bases, with 7 bases between. Germline CDR1 MGHRA, CDR2 YSYEKL. There are 14 residues in the CDR3. Whole-study results and caveats: Tregs that proliferated in siplizumab cultures did not have their suppressive function confirmed.

Assay used: immunoSEQ multiplex PCR; TCRdb lists only in-frame clones, some missing. The table shows 110,000 or so clones, with about 91% occurring only once. The sample comprised Tregs sorted from blood. The source is a human donor in good health. This chain links TRBV4-1 with TRBJ1-6; no reliable D call. The CDR3, as DNA: TGCGCCAGCAGCCAAGATTACGGAAATTCACCCCTCCACTTT. Encoded protein: CASSQDYGNSPLHF.